One sample yielded the 22 T cell receptor beta chains listed below, sequenced in a study of graft-versus-host responses after intestinal transplantation. The method was immunoSEQ multiplex PCR; TCRdb's version includes in-frame clones alone and lacks a portion of them. The sample lists several thousand clones, about 97% occurring once. The source was PBMCs, collected 23 days after intestinal transplant. Source of these receptors: a human patient who received an intestinal transplant, so some T cells may come from the graft donor.

The chain recombines TRBV27 with TRBJ1-3; D may be TRBD1 (6 bases). V was clipped by 4 bases and J by 1 base, with 11 bases between them. The germline CDR1 and CDR2 sequences are MNHEY and SMNVEV (reference sequence). There are 15 residues in the CDR3. CDR3: CASSSSGTSGNTIYF. The DNA of the CDR3 is TGTGCCAGCAGTTCCTCCGGGACATCTGGAAACACCATATATTTT.

The chain recombines TRBV27 with TRBJ2-6, with 9 bases fitting TRBD2. Germline V gene sequence: CDR1 MNHEY, CDR2 SMNVEV (reference sequence). J lost 4 bases, V lost 4 bases, and 17 bases had no gene match. The CDR3 spans 20 residues. The CDR3 protein is CASSSAGWIAGVEGANVLTF. As DNA, the CDR3 is TGTGCCAGCAGTTCCGCCGGGTGGATAGCGGGAGTGGAAGGGGCCAACGTCCTGACTTTC.

V and J are TRBV5-4 and TRBJ2-7; D is undetermined. V was shortened by 0 bases and J by 7 bases, with 11 bases between the two germline ends. Germline V lookup: CDR1 SGHNT, CDR2 YYREEE (reference sequence). The CDR3 runs to 13 residues. The CDR3 loop is CASSLVGGREQYF. The CDR3 DNA reads TGTGCCAGCAGCTTGGTAGGTGGCCGTGAGCAGTACTTC.

The chain employs TRBV18 and TRBJ2-7; 7 bases are shared with TRBD2. The CDR3 runs 12 residues. The V segment lost 5 bases and the J segment 2 bases; nucleotides outside the gene matches: 0. The germline V gene has CDR1 KGHSH and CDR2 LQKENI. The CDR3 region is CASSSGTYEQYF. The CDR3 DNA is TGTGCCAGCTCAAGCGGGACCTACGAGCAGTACTTC.

The CDR3 here is CATERGPSYNEQFF. The CDR3 coding sequence is TGTGCCACTGAGAGGGGCCCCTCCTACAATGAGCAGTTCTTC. The rearrangement links TRBV19 to TRBJ2-1; TRBD1 or TRBD2 may be the D gene (5 bases each). V lost 10 bases, J lost 0 bases, and 13 bases lay in between. This CDR3 contains 14 residues. CDR1 and CDR2 from the germline V gene are LNHDA and SQIVND (reference sequence).

The chain links TRBV27 to TRBJ2-2; D not resolved. The germline CDR1 and CDR2 sequences are MNHEY and SMNVEV (reference sequence). The CDR3 is made up of 12 amino acids. Trimming pared 3 bases from V and 6 bases from J, leaving 5 bases between. The CDR3 DNA follows: TGTGCCAGCAGTTTGACCGCCGGGGAGCTGTTTTTT. Protein: CASSLTAGELFF.

The chain carries TRBV11-2 and TRBJ2-7, with unresolved D. The ends were cut back, 0 bases at V and 3 bases at J, with 12 bases in the middle. The germline gives CDR1 SGHAT, CDR2 FQNNGV. The CDR3 is made up of 15 amino acids. For the CDR3, the DNA is TGTGCCAGCAGCTTAGAAGGTAAACTTTACTACGAGCAGTACTTC. As protein: CASSLEGKLYYEQYF.

This sequence joins TRBV7-9 and TRBJ2-7, with a tentative D call TRBD1 (5 bases). V lost 5 bases and J 1 base, leaving 12 bases between the germline ends. In germline, CDR1 is SEHNR, CDR2 FQNEAQ (reference sequence). This CDR3 comprises 14 residues. CDR3 amino acids: CASSHPTGSYEQYF. CDR3 in DNA: TGTGCCAGCAGCCACCCAACAGGATCCTACGAGCAGTACTTC.

The chain links TRBV5-5 to TRBJ2-1; 15 bases are a match to TRBD2. CDR3 length: 15 amino acids. Germline CDR1 and CDR2: SGHKS and YYEKEE (reference sequence). Losses at the gene ends were 3 bases for V and 7 bases for J; bases not matched to a gene: 2. In DNA form, the CDR3 reads TGTGCCAGCAGCTGGGGGACTAGCGGGAGGAATGAGCAGTTCTTC. It yields the protein CASSWGTSGRNEQFF.

The chain links TRBV19 to TRBJ2-7, with 8 bases aligning to TRBD2. The CDR3 loop spans 14 amino acids. Germline V lookup: CDR1 LNHDA, CDR2 SQIVND (reference sequence). V dropped 3 bases and J dropped 4; count of bases not matched to a gene: 5. CDR3 nucleotide sequence: TGTGCCAGTAGTATCCCCGGGAGGGCTTACGAGCAGTACTTC. Translated: CASSIPGRAYEQYF.

The chain is built from TRBV30 and TRBJ1-1, with D hard to call. Germline CDR1 GTSNPN, CDR2 SVGIG (reference sequence). The CDR3 is 14 residues long. The V end was cut by 3 bases, the J end by 4 bases, with 15 bases between. Here the CDR3 reads CAWSHMGLGTEAFF. As DNA, the CDR3 is TGTGCCTGGAGCCACATGGGTCTTGGCACTGAAGCTTTCTTT.

The gene calls are TRBV15 and TRBJ2-1; 15 bases are a match to TRBD2. The V and J ends lost 1 base and 2 bases, in that order; junction bases with no gene match: 9. The germline CDR1 and CDR2 sequences are LNHNV and YYDKDF (reference sequence). The CDR3 has 20 residues. CDR3 sequence reads: CATSRAGTSGRPRTYNEQFF. CDR3 DNA sequence: TGTGCCACCAGCAGAGCTGGGACTAGCGGGAGGCCCAGGACCTACAATGAGCAGTTCTTC.

This clone has only a few counts. The rearrangement uses TRBV19 and TRBJ2-7; D uncertain. Germline CDR1 reads LNHDA; CDR2 reads SQIVND (reference sequence). Trimming removed 0 bases at V and 1 base at J, with 7 bases between. The CDR3 has 14 residues. The CDR3 sequence: CASSIDSVSYEQYF. The CDR3 coding sequence is TGTGCCAGTAGTATAGATTCTGTTTCCTACGAGCAGTACTTC.

This sequence joins TRBV6-5 and TRBJ2-1; D is ambiguous. Trimming removed 2 bases at V and 2 bases at J, with 7 bases between. Germline V gene data show CDR1 as MNHEY and CDR2 as SVGAGI. The CDR3 covers 14 residues. CDR3 in amino acids: CASSYSGPYNEQFF. The CDR3 nucleotides are TGTGCCAGCAGTTACAGTGGACCCTACAATGAGCAGTTCTTC.

The chain carries TRBV13 and TRBJ2-2; D is uncertain. CDR3 size: 13 residues. CDR1 PRHDT and CDR2 FYEKMQ come from the germline V gene (reference sequence). V was clipped by 7 bases and J by 6 bases, with 12 bases between them. The CDR3 is CASNTRGAGELFF. The CDR3 DNA sequence: TGTGCCAGCAACACTCGAGGAGCCGGGGAGCTGTTTTTT.

The V gene is TRBV9, the J gene TRBJ2-1; 9 bases are shared with TRBD2. The CDR3 runs to 15 residues. V dropped 3 bases and J dropped 2; count of bases not matched to a gene: 3. Germline-derived CDR1 and CDR2 are SGDLS and YYNGEE. In DNA form, the CDR3 reads TGTGCCAGCAGCGATTCTAGCGGGACCTACAATGAGCAGTTCTTC. It is translated as CASSDSSGTYNEQFF.

The CDR3: CASTLVGLSTDTQYF. DNA for the CDR3: TGTGCCAGTACCCTGGTGGGACTTAGCACAGATACGCAGTATTTT. V and J are TRBV19 and TRBJ2-3; D is possibly TRBD2 (6 bases). Germline V gene data show CDR1 as LNHDA and CDR2 as SQIVND (reference sequence). The V gene lost 7 bases and the J gene lost 0 bases, with 14 bases spanning the gap. The CDR3 sequence is 15 residues long.

The chain is built from TRBV2 and TRBJ2-2, with D perhaps matching TRBD2 (6 bases). The V gene lost 11 bases and the J gene lost 5 bases, with 18 bases spanning the gap. The V gene's germline CDR1 is SNHLY and CDR2 FYNNEI. This CDR3 has 14 amino acids. Written as DNA, the CDR3 is TGTGCCCGATTGGGGGGAGGAGGGACCGGGGAGCTGTTTTTT. It yields the protein CARLGGGGTGELFF.

The chain employs TRBV27 and TRBJ1-2; 10 positions agree with TRBD1. The germline CDR1 and CDR2 sequences are MNHEY and SMNVEV (reference sequence). After removal of 2 bases from V and 4 bases from J, the junction contained 10 bases not matched to a gene. This CDR3 spans 17 amino acids. The CDR3 DNA follows: TGTGCCAGCAGTTTAACACCGGGACAGGGGACTGTCTATGGCTACACCTTC. The encoded protein is CASSLTPGQGTVYGYTF.

This clone occurred once. The genes are TRBV6-1 and TRBJ2-2, with D unresolved. The CDR3 spans 14 residues. Trimming took 7 bases from V and 2 from J, leaving 11 bases between them. Germline lookup yields CDR1 MNHNS and CDR2 SASEGT. The CDR3 region has the DNA TGTGCCAGCACGCCAGACCTAAACACCGGGGAGCTGTTTTTT. Protein: CASTPDLNTGELFF.

The chain recombines TRBV30 with TRBJ2-5; 10 bases are shared with TRBD2. Trimming cost V 5 bases and J 3 bases; bases outside gene matches: 6. Germline loops: CDR1 GTSNPN, CDR2 SVGIG (reference sequence). The CDR3 sequence is 14 residues long. In DNA, the CDR3 is TGTGCCTGGGGATTTCTAGCGGGAGAAGAGACCCAGTACTTC. Encoded protein: CAWGFLAGEETQYF.

The chain couples TRBV5-1 to TRBJ2-3, with 7 bases aligning to TRBD1. V lost 4 bases and J lost 3; bases outside the gene matches: 8. The CDR3 has 15 amino acids. Germline-derived CDR1 and CDR2 are SGHRS and YFSETQ. In DNA form, the CDR3 reads TGCGCCAGCAGCGGTGGCAGGGGGATAACAGATACGCAGTATTTT. This codes for CASSGGRGITDTQYF.